The 32 T cell receptor beta chains below were found in one sample sequenced in a study of blood T cells in healthy people across ages. Through a sample-barcoded 5' primer and a J-beta primer mix, a second PCR was run for roughly 6 to 12 cycles. TCRdb analysed the 5' RACE reads with MiXCR anew, one entry per CDR3 protein. This sample has about 1.5 million distinct CDR3 sequences; about 43% occur once, and the top ten carry less than 8%. Sequencing was done on a sample of blood. The receptor source for this set is a woman aged 18-29 years in good health.

The gene calls are TRBV5-4 and TRBJ2-3; no clear D. The CDR3 sequence is 15 residues long. Germline values: CDR1 SGHNT, CDR2 YYREEE (reference sequence). V lost 0 bases, J lost 2 bases, and 10 bases lay in between. The CDR3 sequence: CASSLDRASTDTQYF. CDR3 in DNA: TGTGCCAGCAGCTTGGATCGCGCCTCCACAGATACGCAGTATTTT.

The V call is TRBV19, the J call TRBJ1-1; 9 bases align to TRBD1. With V trimmed by 5 bases and J by 6 bases, 16 bases remained unmatched. This CDR3 spans 17 amino acids. From germline, CDR1 is LNHDA and CDR2 SQIVND (reference sequence). The CDR3 bases are TGTGCCAGTAGTCCGGTACGTGGGACAGGGATGATAGCTGAAGCTTTCTTT. Its protein product is CASSPVRGTGMIAEAFF.

The chain joins TRBV20-1 to TRBJ2-7; D may be TRBD1 or TRBD2 (5 bases each). Germline loops: CDR1 DFQATT, CDR2 SNEGSKA (reference sequence). V lost 1 base to trimming and J lost 6 bases, with 13 bases between them. The length of the CDR3 is 13 residues. The CDR3: CSARAPGRGEQYF. The CDR3 DNA sequence: TGCAGTGCTAGAGCTCCGGGACGGGGCGAGCAGTACTTC.

The chain has TRBV20-1 and TRBJ1-3; TRBD1 might be the D (5 bases). The CDR3 loop spans 15 amino acids. Germline V lookup: CDR1 DFQATT, CDR2 SNEGSKA (reference sequence). V was trimmed by 3 bases and J by 0 bases, leaving 12 bases between them. CDR3 amino acids: CSASRPGSSGNTIYF. Here the CDR3 DNA reads TGCAGTGCTAGTAGGCCAGGGAGCTCTGGAAACACCATATATTTT.

This clonotype has just a few counts. This chain joins TRBV12-5 and TRBJ1-6, with 8 positions matching TRBD1. The CDR3 is 15 residues long. Losses at the gene ends were 4 bases for V and 10 bases for J; bases not matched to a gene: 9. Germline-derived CDR1 and CDR2 are LGHNT and FRNRAP. The DNA for the CDR3 is TGTGCTAGTGGTTCGGCCAGGGGGCTTCACTCACCCCTCCACTTT. It specifies CASGSARGLHSPLHF.

This chain uses TRBV5-1 with TRBJ1-1; 8 nucleotides align to TRBD1. Trimming cost V 2 bases and J 11 bases; bases outside gene matches: 8. Germline V gene lookup returns CDR1 SGHRS and CDR2 YFSETQ. This CDR3 spans 13 amino acids. This chain's CDR3 is CASSFETGDSAFF. DNA of the CDR3: TGCGCCAGCAGCTTCGAGACAGGGGATAGTGCTTTCTTT.

This clonotype came up a few times. The chain carries TRBV27 and TRBJ2-7, with TRBD1 matching over 7 bases. The CDR3 length is 15 residues. Germline CDR1 MNHEY, CDR2 SMNVEV (reference sequence). V trimming: 4 bases; J trimming: 5 bases; junction bases outside the gene matches: 11. Here the CDR3 DNA reads TGTGCCAGCAGTTCGTACAGGGGATACGAGGACGAGCAGTACTTC. This encodes CASSSYRGYEDEQYF.

This clonotype was recorded a few times. The V and J genes are TRBV27 and TRBJ2-7; tentatively, D is TRBD1 (5 bases). The CDR3 consists of 13 residues. Germline V gives CDR1 MNHEY, CDR2 SMNVEV (reference sequence). Between the trimmed V and J ends, which lost 6 bases and 2 bases, there was a span of 11 bases. CDR3 sequence: CASRGQGPYEQYF. Written as DNA, the CDR3 is TGTGCCAGCAGAGGCCAGGGTCCCTACGAGCAGTACTTC.

J is TRBJ2-7 and V is TRBV6-5, with 9 bases lining up with TRBD2. With 5 bases clipped from V and 3 bases from J, the junction kept 5 bases outside the gene matches. Germline V gene lookup returns CDR1 MNHEY and CDR2 SVGAGI. This CDR3 has 14 residues. DNA for the CDR3: TGTGCCAGCAGTGCGCTAGCGGGGTTCTACGAGCAGTACTTC. Translation gives CASSALAGFYEQYF.

This clonotype was seen a few times. The V gene is TRBV29-1, the J gene TRBJ1-2; 8 nucleotides align to TRBD1. The CDR3 is made up of 15 amino acids. V trimming: 5 bases; J trimming: 4 bases; junction bases outside the gene matches: 12. Germline CDR1 and CDR2: SQVTM and ANQGSEA. The CDR3 spells CSVTPGQAPTYGYTF. As DNA, the CDR3 is TGCAGCGTTACACCGGGACAGGCGCCAACCTATGGCTACACCTTC.

This clonotype appeared a single time. This chain joins TRBV2 and TRBJ2-5, with 8 bases matching TRBD1. V gave up 2 bases and J gave up 11 bases; unmatched junction bases: 10. The germline V gene has CDR1 SNHLY and CDR2 FYNNEI. This CDR3 is built from 14 residues. The CDR3 DNA is TGTGCCAGCAGTGAACAGGGGGCGGGGCAGGCGCAGTACTTC. Protein sequence: CASSEQGAGQAQYF.

The chain has TRBV28 and TRBJ2-2; no firm D call. The V end was cut by 7 bases, the J end by 9 bases, with 15 bases between. Germline CDR1 reads MDHEN; CDR2 reads SYDVKM. CDR3 length: 13 residues. CDR3 coding DNA: TGTGCCAGCACCCCTATGGCAGTGCGGGAGCTGTTTTTT. Translated: CASTPMAVRELFF.

This clonotype was detected a few times. This sequence joins TRBV12-3 or TRBV12-4 and TRBJ2-1, with 11 bases that match TRBD2. The CDR3 totals 15 residues. V dropped 5 bases and J dropped 5; count of bases not matched to a gene: 5. This chain's CDR3 is CASSASGRPHNEQFF. CDR3 DNA: TGTGCCAGCAGTGCTAGCGGGAGGCCCCACAATGAGCAGTTCTTC.

This clonotype turned up a few times. The chain employs TRBV3-1 and TRBJ2-5; TRBD2 matches at 12 bases. The J call is uncertain, as TRBJ2-7 better fits the DNA end. This CDR3 is built from 17 residues. In germline, CDR1 is LGHDT, CDR2 YNNKEL (reference sequence). This chain's CDR3 is CASSLPATSGSTGEQYF. CDR3 DNA sequence: TGTGCCAGCAGCCTCCCGGCGACTAGCGGGAGTACGGGCGAGCAGTACTTC.

This clonotype came up a few times. This sequence joins TRBV6-2 or TRBV6-3 and TRBJ2-3; 8 bases map to TRBD1. CDR3 size: 15 residues. Trimming at V came to 5 bases and at J to 2 bases, leaving 6 bases not matched to a gene. Germline V gene data show CDR1 as MNHEY and CDR2 as SVGEGT. This chain's CDR3 is CASSTGQGVTDTQYF. CDR3 coding DNA: TGTGCCAGCAGTACCGGACAGGGAGTCACAGATACGCAGTATTTT.

This clonotype turned up a few times. The chain couples TRBV9 to TRBJ2-1, with D unresolved. The CDR3 sequence is 13 residues long. Trimming took off 1 base at V and 8 bases at J, with 10 bases between the two ends. The germline V gene has CDR1 SGDLS and CDR2 YYNGEE. The CDR3 region has the DNA TGTGCCAGCAGCGTAAATCCCCCTGATGAGCAGTTCTTC. Amino acids: CASSVNPPDEQFF.

As for this clonotype: Mismatch with germline at one junction end may stem from a read error. The gene calls are TRBV10-3 and TRBJ2-3, with 10 positions matching TRBD2. This CDR3 region has 16 residues. Germline values: CDR1 ENHRY, CDR2 SYGVKD. CDR3: CAIGLGTSDSTDAQYF. The CDR3 coding sequence is TGTGCCATAGGCCTCGGGACTAGCGATAGCACAGATGCGCAGTATTTT.

CDR3: CASSLVPEYGYTF. CDR3 DNA: TGTGCCAGCAGTTTGGTGCCGGAGTATGGCTACACCTTC. The chain uses TRBV12-3 or TRBV12-4 and TRBJ1-2; no firm D call. This CDR3 spans 13 amino acids. The ends were cut back, 3 bases at V and 5 bases at J, with 10 bases in the middle.

The rearrangement uses TRBV7-3 and TRBJ1-5, with 7 bases that match TRBD1. From germline, CDR1 is SGHTA and CDR2 FQGTGA. V dropped 5 bases and J dropped 2; count of bases not matched to a gene: 24. The length of the CDR3 is 21 residues. CDR3: CASSRGRIRSGTEVGNQPQHF. CDR3 bases: TGTGCCAGCAGCCGAGGACGAATTAGATCGGGGACAGAAGTCGGCAATCAGCCCCAGCATTTT. The entire variable domain, with the rest obtained from reference TRBV7-3 and TRBJ1-5, is as follows: GAGVSQTPSNKVTEKGKYVELRCDPISGHTALYWYRQSLGQGPEFLIYFQGTGAADDSGLPNDRFFAVRPEGSVSTLKIQRTERGDSAVYLCASSRGRIRSGTEVGNQPQHFGDGTRLSIL.

This clonotype appeared a few times. The gene calls are TRBV9 and TRBJ2-5; D remains unclear. The V end was cut by 3 bases, the J end by 5 bases, with 11 bases between. The germline V gene encodes CDR1 SGDLS and CDR2 YYNGEE. The CDR3 loop spans 13 amino acids. The chain's CDR3 is CASSADARETQYF. The CDR3 DNA is TGTGCCAGCAGCGCTGACGCGCGGGAGACCCAGTACTTC.

This clonotype appeared a few times. The V gene is TRBV5-1, the J gene TRBJ2-1; 8 bases line up with TRBD2. The ends lost 5 bases at V and 4 bases at J; junction bases unmatched: 8. CDR1 and CDR2 (germline): SGHRS, YFSETQ. The CDR3 is 15 amino acids. The CDR3 here is CASRVTAGDYNEQFF. DNA of the CDR3: TGCGCCAGCAGAGTGACAGCGGGGGATTACAATGAGCAGTTCTTC.

Note on this clonotype: A read error is possible here, since a much larger clone lies one base away. The chain combines TRBV6-6 with TRBJ2-1; a weak D match, TRBD2 (6 bases). The CDR3 is 17 residues long. The germline V gene has CDR1 MNHNY and CDR2 SVGAGI (reference sequence). This chain's CDR3 is CACSGSRTGESYNEQFF. CDR3 DNA: TGTGCCTGCAGCGGTAGCCGGACGGGAGAATCCTACAATGAGCAGTTCTTC.

The CDR3 spells CASRTGDYGYTF. CDR3 in DNA: TGTGCCAGCAGGACAGGGGACTATGGCTACACCTTC. The chain combines TRBV6-1 with TRBJ1-2; TRBD1 matches at 8 bases. Germline-derived CDR1 and CDR2 are MNHNS and SASEGT. The CDR3 length is 12 residues. V lost 6 bases, J lost 3 bases, and 0 bases stayed unmatched.

The genes are TRBV3-1 and TRBJ2-2; D perhaps matches TRBD1 (5 bases). Germline values: CDR1 LGHDT, CDR2 YNNKEL (reference sequence). V lost 8 bases, J lost 1 base, and 14 bases lay in between. This CDR3 comprises 15 residues. The CDR3 sequence is CASARSQGNTGELFF. CDR3 bases: TGTGCCAGCGCTCGGAGCCAGGGGAACACCGGGGAGCTGTTTTTT.

This clonotype occurred a few times. The chain links TRBV4-2 to TRBJ2-1; D perhaps matches TRBD2 (5 bases). Trimming left V 9 bases short and J 3 bases short, with 9 bases between. The CDR3 runs 12 residues. The V gene's germline CDR1 is LGHNA and CDR2 YNFKEQ. In DNA, the CDR3 is TGTGCCAGTGACGGGGACTACAATGAGCAGTTCTTC. It encodes CASDGDYNEQFF.

The chain couples TRBV20-1 to TRBJ1-1, with D uncertain. The CDR3 spans 14 residues. Germline V gene data show CDR1 as DFQATT and CDR2 as SNEGSKA (reference sequence). Deletions cut 1 base from V and 1 base from J, with 10 bases between. Here the CDR3 DNA reads TGCAGTGCTAGAGTAAAAGGAAGGAACACTGAAGCTTTCTTT. It is translated as CSARVKGRNTEAFF.

The genes are TRBV12-3 or TRBV12-4 and TRBJ1-5, with TRBD1 matching over 8 bases. The CDR3 runs 15 residues. Unmatched junction bases numbered 1, after V lost 3 bases and J lost 0 bases. CDR3 region: CASSFTGGSNQPQHF. The CDR3 coding sequence is TGTGCCAGCAGTTTCACAGGGGGTAGCAATCAGCCCCAGCATTTT.

The gene calls are TRBV18 and TRBJ2-7; no firm D call. The germline CDR1 and CDR2 sequences are KGHSH and LQKENI. V lost 3 bases and J lost 0, with 12 bases in between. This CDR3 is 15 amino acids long. CDR3 in amino acids: CASSPAHASSYEQYF. CDR3 coding DNA: TGTGCCAGCTCACCCGCTCACGCGAGCTCCTACGAGCAGTACTTC.

V usage is TRBV6-1 and J usage is TRBJ2-6, with 12 bases lining up with TRBD2. CDR3 length: 17 residues. V trimming: 7 bases; J trimming: 2 bases; junction bases outside the gene matches: 6. Per germline, CDR1 MNHNS and CDR2 SASEGT. The CDR3: CASMRLAGETGANVLTF. CDR3 DNA sequence: TGTGCCAGCATGCGACTAGCGGGAGAAACTGGGGCCAACGTCCTGACTTTC.

The V gene is TRBV20-1, the J gene TRBJ2-5; 7 bases are shared with TRBD2. CDR1 DFQATT and CDR2 SNEGSKA come from the germline V gene (reference sequence). Trimming took 3 bases from V and 11 from J; bases not matched to a gene: 24. This CDR3 region has 17 residues. CDR3 protein: CSAREGTGGYRRDEQYF. CDR3 nucleotide sequence: TGCAGTGCTAGGGAGGGAACGGGAGGATATCGTAGGGATGAGCAGTACTTC.

This rearrangement joins TRBV27 to TRBJ2-7, with D perhaps TRBD1 (6 bases). Trimming pared 5 bases from V and 2 bases from J, leaving 19 bases between. The germline gives CDR1 MNHEY, CDR2 SMNVEV (reference sequence). This CDR3 has 16 residues. The CDR3 coding sequence is TGTGCCAGCAGTCCCTTTGGACAGTTAGGCACCTACGAGCAGTACTTC. This encodes CASSPFGQLGTYEQYF.

This clonotype was recorded a few times. As DNA, the CDR3 is TGTGCCAGCAGCGTAAGACTAGCGGCGGAAGAGACCCAGTACTTC. Translated: CASSVRLAAEETQYF. The chain links TRBV7-2 to TRBJ2-5; TRBD2 agrees at 9 bases. Germline V CDR1 and CDR2: SGHTA, FQGNSA. This CDR3 is 15 amino acids long. Trimming at V came to 5 bases and at J to 3 bases, leaving 7 bases not matched to a gene. The entire variable domain, with the rest obtained from reference TRBV7-2 and TRBJ2-5, is as follows: GAGVSQSPSNKVTEKGKDVELRCDPISGHTALYWYRQSLGQGLEFLIYFQGNSAPDKSGLPSDRFSAERTGGSVSTLTIQRTQQEDSAVYLCASSVRLAAEETQYFGPGTRLLVL.